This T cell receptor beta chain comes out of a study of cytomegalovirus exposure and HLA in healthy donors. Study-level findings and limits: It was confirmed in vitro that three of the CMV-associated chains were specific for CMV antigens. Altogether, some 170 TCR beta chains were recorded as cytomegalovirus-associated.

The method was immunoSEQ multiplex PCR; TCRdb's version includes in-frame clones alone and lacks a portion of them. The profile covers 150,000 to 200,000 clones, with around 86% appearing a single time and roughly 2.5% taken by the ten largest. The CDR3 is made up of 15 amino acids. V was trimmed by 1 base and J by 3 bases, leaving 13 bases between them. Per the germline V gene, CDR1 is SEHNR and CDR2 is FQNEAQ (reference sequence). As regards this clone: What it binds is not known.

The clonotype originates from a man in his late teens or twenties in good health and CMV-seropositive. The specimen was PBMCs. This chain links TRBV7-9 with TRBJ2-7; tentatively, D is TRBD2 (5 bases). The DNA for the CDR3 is TGTGCCAGCAGCTTAGGTGCAGCGGACCTCTACGAGCAGTACTTC. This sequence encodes CASSLGAADLYEQYF.